The 24 T cell receptor beta chains presented below share a single source sample, sequenced in a study of shared clonotypes between healthy human individuals. Assay used: immunoSEQ multiplex PCR; TCRdb lists only in-frame clones, some missing. The top ten hold approximately 1.8% of the sample, which has hundreds of thousands of clones, around 72% seen once. Sequenced sample: memory CD4+ T cells sorted from blood. Subset given: CD45RA-negative fraction. Source of these receptors: a woman aged 25 to 45 in good health.

The rearrangement joins TRBV29-1 to TRBJ2-3, with TRBD2 matching 7 bases. J gave up 4 bases and V 7 bases, and 2 bases lay outside the gene matches. CDR1 SQVTM and CDR2 ANQGSEA come from the germline V gene. This CDR3 region has 11 residues. CDR3 protein: CSGTSADTQYF. The CDR3 nucleotides are TGCAGCGGTACTAGCGCAGATACGCAGTATTTT.

This clone was seen just once. The chain uses TRBV10-3 and TRBJ2-1; 8 bases map to TRBD2. Per the germline V gene, CDR1 is ENHRY and CDR2 is SYGVKD. The CDR3 is 16 residues long. The trim removed 6 bases at V and 4 bases at J, leaving 11 bases unmatched. The CDR3, as DNA: TGTGCCATCAGGGGGGATGGGAGCGGGGGTTACAATGAGCAGTTCTTC. Translating gives CAIRGDGSGGYNEQFF.

The rearrangement links TRBV5-1 to TRBJ2-1; D gene uncertain. Trimming left V 6 bases short and J 0 bases short, with 13 bases between. Germline CDR1 SGHRS, CDR2 YFSETQ. The CDR3 runs 15 residues. CDR3 residues: CASILGPSSYNEQFF. The CDR3 DNA reads as TGCGCCAGCATCCTCGGCCCGAGCTCCTACAATGAGCAGTTCTTC.

The chain is built from TRBV5-6 and TRBJ2-7, with D perhaps matching TRBD1 or TRBD2 (5 bases each). CDR1 and CDR2 from the germline V gene are SGHDT and YYEEEE. V lost 1 base to trimming and J lost 0 bases, with 14 bases between them. The CDR3 covers 16 residues. The CDR3 region has the DNA TGTGCCAGCAGCTTGTCTCCGGGACCAATCTCCTACGAGCAGTACTTC. Protein product: CASSLSPGPISYEQYF.

This chain joins TRBV7-9 and TRBJ2-3; TRBD2 is a possible D gene (6 bases). The CDR3 runs to 13 residues. Looked up from germline, CDR1 is SEHNR and CDR2 is FQNEAQ (reference sequence). V gave up 7 bases and J gave up 3 bases, with 11 bases separating them. The CDR3 region is CASMWRVTDTQYF. The CDR3 DNA reads as TGTGCCAGCATGTGGAGGGTTACAGATACGCAGTATTTT.

The genes are TRBV11-3 and TRBJ2-1; D ambiguous. Trimming removed 3 bases at V and 2 bases at J, with 17 bases between. This CDR3 is built from 17 residues. CDR1 is SGHNT, CDR2 YENEEA, per germline. CDR3 region: CASSFGRGGTAYNEQFF. For the CDR3, the DNA is TGTGCCAGCAGCTTTGGACGTGGCGGAACCGCCTACAATGAGCAGTTCTTC.

This sequence joins TRBV18 and TRBJ1-1; D gene unclear. V was pared by 3 bases and J by 6 bases, with 8 bases between. The CDR3 loop spans 12 amino acids. Germline V gene data show CDR1 as KGHSH and CDR2 as LQKENI. CDR3 amino acids: CASSPLSPEAFF. The DNA of the CDR3 is TGTGCCAGCTCACCTCTGAGCCCTGAAGCTTTCTTT. The full variable domain, completed using reference TRBV18 and TRBJ1-1, is NAGVMQNPRHLVRRRGQEARLRCSPMKGHSHVYWYRQLPEEGLKFMVYLQKENIIDESGMPKERFSAEFPKEGPSILRIQQVVRGDSAAYFCASSPLSPEAFFGQGTRLTVV.

This clone showed up many times. The CDR3 nucleotides read TGTGCCAGCACGGCGGGGAACACTGAAGCTTTCTTT. As protein: CASTAGNTEAFF. The chain is built from TRBV5-4 and TRBJ1-1; D gene ambiguous. CDR1 is SGHNT, CDR2 YYREEE, per germline (reference sequence). V gave up 6 bases and J gave up 1 base, with 7 bases separating them. This CDR3 is 12 amino acids long.

Details on this clone: Other DNA variants within this sample encode the same CDR3. The CDR3 loop is CSAAGNTIYF. CDR3 bases: TGCAGTGCTGCTGGAAACACCATATATTTT. The V call is TRBV20-1, the J call TRBJ1-3; D is unresolved. The germline V gene has CDR1 DFQATT and CDR2 SNEGSKA (reference sequence). V gave up 5 bases and J gave up 2 bases, with 1 base separating them. This CDR3 comprises 10 residues.

CDR3 loop: CASSLRGVETQYF. The CDR3 bases are TGTGCCAGCAGCTTAAGGGGGGTCGAGACCCAGTACTTC. This rearrangement joins TRBV7-9 to TRBJ2-5, with D perhaps TRBD1 or TRBD2 (6 bases each). The CDR3 is 13 amino acids. The V gene's germline CDR1 is SEHNR and CDR2 FQNEAQ (reference sequence). The V end was cut by 2 bases, the J end by 5 bases, with 9 bases between.

V and J are TRBV9 and TRBJ1-4, with D possibly matching TRBD1 (6 bases). This CDR3 contains 15 residues. Germline loops: CDR1 SGDLS, CDR2 YYNGEE. Trimming shortened V by 4 bases and J by 1 base, and 11 bases separated the two germline ends. The DNA of the CDR3 is TGTGCCAGCAGCTCAACACAGGGAACTAATGAAAAACTGTTTTTT. As protein: CASSSTQGTNEKLFF.

This chain uses TRBV5-5 with TRBJ2-2; TRBD1 is a possible D gene (6 bases). In germline, CDR1 is SGHKS, CDR2 YYEKEE (reference sequence). CDR3 size: 15 residues. Trimming took off 1 base at V and 4 bases at J, with 11 bases between the two ends. The CDR3 sequence: CASSLQGRGTGELFF. CDR3 bases: TGTGCCAGCAGCTTGCAGGGGCGCGGCACCGGGGAGCTGTTTTTT.

On this clone: A read error may explain this, as a much larger clone is one base away. The V gene is TRBV29-1, the J gene TRBJ2-4, with 9 positions matching TRBD2. The CDR3 spans 14 residues. The germline V gene encodes CDR1 SQVTM and CDR2 ANQGSEA. Trimming cost V 4 bases and J 7 bases; bases outside gene matches: 8. CDR3 DNA sequence: TGCAGCGTTGTCCTAGCGGGGTTAGCGAACATTCAGTACTTC. As protein: CSVVLAGLANIQYF.

This chain links TRBV19 with TRBJ1-5; 8 nucleotides align to TRBD1. Unmatched junction bases numbered 10, after V lost 6 bases and J lost 0 bases. The CDR3 consists of 17 residues. Germline-derived CDR1 and CDR2 are LNHDA and SQIVND (reference sequence). CDR3 protein: CASRPLDRGHSNQPQHF. The CDR3 DNA reads TGTGCCAGTAGACCTCTAGACAGGGGCCATAGCAATCAGCCCCAGCATTTT. Together with reference TRBV19 and TRBJ1-5, the CDR3 gives the full variable domain: DGGITQSPKYLFRKEGQNVTLSCEQNLNHDAMYWYRQDPGQGLRLIYYSQIVNDFQKGDIAEGYSVSREKKESFPLTVTSAQKNPTAFYLCASRPLDRGHSNQPQHFGDGTRLSIL.

V gene TRBV11-2 combines with J gene TRBJ1-1; 7 positions match TRBD1. Germline CDR1 reads SGHAT; CDR2 reads FQNNGV. Germline trimming cut 4 bases from V and 6 bases from J; bases unmatched to any gene: 5. The CDR3 is 13 residues long. This chain's CDR3 is CASSSGGAPEAFF. For the CDR3, the DNA is TGTGCCAGCAGCTCAGGGGGGGCTCCTGAAGCTTTCTTT.

The rearrangement uses TRBV19 and TRBJ1-4; possible D gene TRBD1, 6 bases. Per germline, CDR1 LNHDA and CDR2 SQIVND (reference sequence). The CDR3 is 15 residues long. Trimming shortened V by 8 bases and J by 2 bases, and 15 bases separated the two germline ends. The CDR3 DNA follows: TGTGCCAGTTGTTACGAGGGGGTCACTAATGAAAAACTGTTTTTT. Translation: CASCYEGVTNEKLFF. Using reference TRBV19 and TRBJ1-4 for the parts outside the CDR3, the full variable domain is DGGITQSPKYLFRKEGQNVTLSCEQNLNHDAMYWYRQDPGQGLRLIYYSQIVNDFQKGDIAEGYSVSREKKESFPLTVTSAQKNPTAFYLCASCYEGVTNEKLFFGSGTQLSVL.

This chain connects TRBV10-2 to TRBJ2-4, with TRBD2 matching 13 bases. After removal of 1 base from V and 1 base from J, the junction contained 4 bases not matched to a gene. Germline CDR1 WSHSY, CDR2 SAAADI. This CDR3 region has 18 residues. DNA for the CDR3: TGCGCCAGCAGTGAGTGGACTAGCGGGAGCGGTGCCAAAAACATTCAGTACTTC. This gives the protein CASSEWTSGSGAKNIQYF.

This clone was counted between two and nine times. The chain recombines TRBV7-9 with TRBJ2-1; 8 bases fit TRBD2. The CDR3 runs 16 residues. V gave up 4 bases and J gave up 6 bases; unmatched junction bases: 11. CDR1 SEHNR and CDR2 FQNEAQ come from the germline V gene (reference sequence). CDR3 in amino acids: CASSSTLAGSINEQFF. CDR3 nucleotides: TGTGCCAGCAGCTCGACGCTAGCGGGCTCAATCAATGAGCAGTTCTTC.

The V gene is TRBV4-1, the J gene TRBJ2-2; tentatively, D is TRBD2 (6 bases). The V gene's germline CDR1 is MGHRA and CDR2 YSYEKL. Trimming shortened V by 1 base and J by 1 base, and 10 bases separated the two germline ends. This CDR3 has 16 amino acids. The CDR3 sequence is CASSQGRGGNTGELFF. CDR3 bases: TGCGCCAGCAGCCAAGGGCGGGGTGGGAACACCGGGGAGCTGTTTTTT.

Turning to this clone: This same CDR3 is encoded by further DNA sequences in the sample. The V gene is TRBV19, the J gene TRBJ2-3; 9 nucleotides match TRBD1. J lost 4 bases, V lost 7 bases, and 3 bases had no gene match. The germline CDR1 and CDR2 sequences are LNHDA and SQIVND (reference sequence). This CDR3 comprises 13 residues. The CDR3 sequence is CASMDRGPDTQYF. The CDR3, as DNA: TGTGCCAGTATGGACAGGGGCCCAGATACGCAGTATTTT. Full variable domain (remainder filled in from reference TRBV19 and TRBJ2-3): DGGITQSPKYLFRKEGQNVTLSCEQNLNHDAMYWYRQDPGQGLRLIYYSQIVNDFQKGDIAEGYSVSREKKESFPLTVTSAQKNPTAFYLCASMDRGPDTQYFGPGTRLTVL.

Remarks on this clone: A read error is the likely source, as a far larger clone sits one nucleotide away. V and J are TRBV30 and TRBJ2-5; D unresolved. Germline CDR1 and CDR2: GTSNPN and SVGIG (reference sequence). The V end was cut by 5 bases, the J end by 1 base, with 14 bases between. This CDR3 spans 14 amino acids. The CDR3 bases are TGTGCCTGGGCATTCGATGGCAGCCAAGAGACCCAGTACTTC. It specifies CAWAFDGSQETQYF.

The V and J genes are TRBV18 and TRBJ1-5; no clear D. V was trimmed by 6 bases and J by 7 bases, leaving 13 bases between them. The CDR3 contains 13 residues. Per germline, CDR1 KGHSH and CDR2 LQKENI. The CDR3, as DNA: TGTGCCAGCTCCCTATCTTCGGGACAGCCCCAGCATTTT. This codes for CASSLSSGQPQHF.

The chain couples TRBV19 to TRBJ2-6; 10 bases fit TRBD1. The ends lost 7 bases at V and 1 base at J; junction bases unmatched: 7. This CDR3 comprises 17 residues. CDR1 and CDR2 (germline): LNHDA, SQIVND (reference sequence). DNA of the CDR3: TGTGCCAGTACCCGGACAGGGGGAAGGTCTGGGGCCAACGTCCTGACTTTC. Residues: CASTRTGGRSGANVLTF.

The CDR3 protein is CASSRTPGTGGETQYF. CDR3 bases: TGCGCCAGCAGCCGAACCCCGGGGACAGGGGGGGAGACCCAGTACTTC. The chain recombines TRBV5-1 with TRBJ2-5; 11 nucleotides line up with TRBD1. Germline trimming cut 4 bases from V and 5 bases from J; bases unmatched to any gene: 10. The germline V gene encodes CDR1 SGHRS and CDR2 YFSETQ. This CDR3 is built from 16 residues.